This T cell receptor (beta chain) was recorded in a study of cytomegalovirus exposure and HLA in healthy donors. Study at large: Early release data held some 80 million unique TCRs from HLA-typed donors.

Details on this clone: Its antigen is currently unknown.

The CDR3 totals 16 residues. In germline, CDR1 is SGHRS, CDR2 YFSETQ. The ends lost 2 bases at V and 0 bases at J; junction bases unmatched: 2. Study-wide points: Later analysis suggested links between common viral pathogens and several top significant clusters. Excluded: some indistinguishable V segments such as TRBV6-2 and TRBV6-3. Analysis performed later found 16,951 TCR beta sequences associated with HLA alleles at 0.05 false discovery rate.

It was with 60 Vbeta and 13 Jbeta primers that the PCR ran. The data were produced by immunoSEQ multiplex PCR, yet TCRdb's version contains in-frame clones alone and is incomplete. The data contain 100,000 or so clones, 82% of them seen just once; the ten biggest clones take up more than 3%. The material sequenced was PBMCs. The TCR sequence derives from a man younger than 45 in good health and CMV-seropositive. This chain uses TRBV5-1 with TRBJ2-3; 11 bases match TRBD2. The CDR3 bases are TGCGCCAGCAGCTTAACTAGCGGGGGAAGCACAGATACGCAGTATTTT. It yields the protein CASSLTSGGSTDTQYF.